Included here is one T cell receptor beta chain sequence, with context. Source study methods: Reference gene primer amplification in the assay estimated nucleated cell counts. Assay: immunoSEQ multiplex PCR; the TCRdb copy retains only in-frame clones and omits some. Clone size and the V and J calls come from that table; the DNA yielded D and trimming. The sample carries 200,000 to 250,000 clones, about 80% recorded once. This sample was included in a study of blood T cell repertoires in COVID-19. Across the whole study: The United States, Italy and Spain provided the acute and convalescent COVID-19 samples. Sources were T cells, B-cell-depleted T cells, or PBMCs; the material itself was cDNA or gDNA.

This CDR3 spans 16 amino acids. V trimming: 2 bases; J trimming: 5 bases; junction bases outside the gene matches: 11. Germline assignment: CDR1 SGHAT and CDR2 FQNNGV. This chain links TRBV11-2 with TRBJ2-5, with 7 bases that match TRBD1. The sample was peripheral blood. The source is a woman in her fifties or sixties with acute or convalescent COVID-19. CDR3 sequence (DNA): TGTGCCAGCAGCTTAAGGACAGGTTGGCAGTCGGAGACCCAGTACTTC. Translated: CASSLRTGWQSETQYF.